The 17 T cell receptor beta chains presented below share a single source sample, sequenced in a study of cytomegalovirus exposure and HLA in healthy donors. This PCR relied on a set of 60 Vbeta primers and 13 Jbeta primers. TCRdb's table, derived via immunoSEQ multiplex PCR, lists solely in-frame clones and lacks some. The sample lists roughly 150,000 clones, over 75% occurring once. Sequencing was performed on PBMCs. The source is a male donor in good health and CMV-seronegative.

This chain links TRBV5-1 with TRBJ2-7; 7 nucleotides align to TRBD1. CDR3 length: 15 residues. The germline V gene encodes CDR1 SGHRS and CDR2 YFSETQ. Losses at the gene ends were 0 bases for V and 2 bases for J; bases not matched to a gene: 5. CDR3 coding DNA: TGCGCCAGCAGCTTGGGGGGGCAGGGGGCCTACGAGCAGTACTTC. Protein sequence: CASSLGGQGAYEQYF.

The chain recombines TRBV28 with TRBJ1-1; 7 nucleotides align to TRBD1. The V gene's germline CDR1 is MDHEN and CDR2 SYDVKM. This CDR3 spans 15 amino acids. J lost 2 bases, V lost 5 bases, and 8 bases had no gene match. The CDR3 coding sequence is TGTGCCAGCAGTCTCCTACGGGACAGAAACACTGAAGCTTTCTTT. It encodes CASSLLRDRNTEAFF.

V usage is TRBV4-2 and J usage is TRBJ1-2; TRBD1 is a possible D gene (6 bases). V was pared by 0 bases and J by 7 bases, with 18 bases between. The CDR3 length is 16 residues. Germline loops: CDR1 LGHNA, CDR2 YNFKEQ. The CDR3 here is CASSQDPRAGAGGYTF. In nucleotides, the CDR3 is TGTGCCAGCAGCCAAGATCCCAGGGCAGGGGCGGGTGGCTACACCTTC.

V gene TRBV15 combines with J gene TRBJ2-7; 9 bases are shared with TRBD2. CDR3 size: 14 residues. The germline V gene has CDR1 LNHNV and CDR2 YYDKDF (reference sequence). V lost 5 bases, J lost 3 bases, and 5 bases stayed unmatched. The CDR3 nucleotides read TGTGCCACCAGCGGCGGGGGGGACGTCTACGAGCAGTACTTC. It specifies CATSGGGDVYEQYF. The entire variable domain, with the rest obtained from reference TRBV15 and TRBJ2-7, is as follows: DAMVIQNPRYQVTQFGKPVTLSCSQTLNHNVMYWYQQKSSQAPKLLFHYYDKDFNNEADTPDNFQSRRPNTSFCFLDIRSPGLGDTAMYLCATSGGGDVYEQYFGPGTRLTVT.

V and J are TRBV7-2 and TRBJ2-7; 7 bases agree with TRBD2. With V trimmed by 7 bases and J by 0 bases, 3 bases remained unmatched. Germline CDR1 and CDR2: SGHTA and FQGNSA. The CDR3 has 13 amino acids. The CDR3 region is CASKAGSSYEQYF. The DNA of the CDR3 is TGTGCCAGCAAAGCGGGGTCCTCCTACGAGCAGTACTTC. Full variable domain (rest looked up from reference TRBV7-2 and TRBJ2-7): GAGVSQSPSNKVTEKGKDVELRCDPISGHTALYWYRQSLGQGLEFLIYFQGNSAPDKSGLPSDRFSAERTGGSVSTLTIQRTQQEDSAVYLCASKAGSSYEQYFGPGTRLTVT.

This chain links TRBV27 with TRBJ2-7; 7 bases map to TRBD2. Germline V CDR1 and CDR2: MNHEY, SMNVEV (reference sequence). The length of the CDR3 is 15 residues. V was clipped by 5 bases and J by 0 bases; unmatched bases: 7. CDR3 residues: CASSAGVESSYEQYF. CDR3 nucleotides: TGTGCCAGCAGTGCGGGGGTAGAGAGCTCCTACGAGCAGTACTTC.

The chain uses TRBV4-3 and TRBJ2-1; TRBD1 matches at 7 bases. The V gene's germline CDR1 is LGHNA and CDR2 YSLEER. This CDR3 is 17 amino acids long. The V segment lost 3 bases and the J segment 3 bases; nucleotides outside the gene matches: 11. CDR3 residues: CASSQVPGDRIYNEQFF. CDR3 nucleotides: TGCGCCAGCAGCCAGGTCCCAGGGGACAGAATCTACAATGAGCAGTTCTTC.

The chain combines TRBV6-5 with TRBJ1-2; 7 bases are a match to TRBD1. The length of the CDR3 is 14 residues. V was clipped by 0 bases and J by 8 bases; unmatched bases: 6. Germline CDR1 and CDR2: MNHEY and SVGAGI. The CDR3 coding sequence is TGTGCCAGCAGTTACTCGGGACAGCAATGGGGCTACACCTTC. It specifies CASSYSGQQWGYTF.

With respect to this clone: The same CDR3 arises from other DNA sequences in this sample as well. The chain joins TRBV14 to TRBJ1-1, with 8 bases matching TRBD1. The CDR3 length is 13 residues. Germline CDR1 reads SGHDN; CDR2 reads FVKESK. The V segment lost 3 bases and the J segment 12 bases; nucleotides outside the gene matches: 9. CDR3 loop: CASSQVGQGPTFF. The CDR3, as DNA: TGTGCCAGCAGCCAGGTCGGACAGGGTCCGACTTTCTTT. Variable domain in full (rest from reference TRBV14 and TRBJ1-1): EAGVTQFPSHSVIEKGQTVTLRCDPISGHDNLYWYRRVMGKEIKFLLHFVKESKQDESGMPNNRFLAERTGGTYSTLKVQPAELEDSGVYFCASSQVGQGPTFFGQGTRLTVV.

The chain recombines TRBV29-1 with TRBJ2-6; D gene uncertain. V was pared by 7 bases and J by 0 bases, with 10 bases between. CDR1 SQVTM and CDR2 ANQGSEA come from the germline V gene. CDR3 length equals 14 residues. CDR3 sequence reads: CSASSDSGANVLTF. The CDR3 nucleotides read TGCAGCGCCTCCAGCGACTCTGGGGCCAACGTCCTGACTTTC.

J is TRBJ2-5 and V is TRBV5-4; TRBD1 is a possible D gene (6 bases). Germline CDR1 and CDR2: SGHNT and YYREEE (reference sequence). The V gene lost 2 bases and the J gene lost 5 bases, with 19 bases spanning the gap. This CDR3 is built from 16 residues. CDR3 residues: CASSFEGHQISETQYF. For the CDR3, the DNA is TGTGCCAGCAGCTTTGAGGGACACCAAATTTCGGAGACCCAGTACTTC.

This chain joins TRBV19 and TRBJ1-2; D ambiguous. Trimming removed 4 bases from V and 5 bases from J, with 8 bases in between. Germline V gene data show CDR1 as LNHDA and CDR2 as SQIVND (reference sequence). The CDR3 loop spans 12 amino acids. CDR3 in DNA: TGTGCCAGTAGTACAGGCAGGTATGGCTACACCTTC. Protein sequence: CASSTGRYGYTF.

The chain links TRBV7-3 to TRBJ2-7; 9 positions agree with TRBD1. Germline trimming cut 5 bases from V and 6 bases from J; bases unmatched to any gene: 5. The CDR3 contains 13 residues. The V gene's germline CDR1 is SGHTA and CDR2 FQGTGA. CDR3 region: CASSMGQGTEQYF. The CDR3 nucleotides are TGTGCCAGCAGCATGGGACAGGGAACCGAGCAGTACTTC. The whole variable domain, filled in from reference TRBV7-3 and TRBJ2-7, reads GAGVSQTPSNKVTEKGKYVELRCDPISGHTALYWYRQSLGQGPEFLIYFQGTGAADDSGLPNDRFFAVRPEGSVSTLKIQRTERGDSAVYLCASSMGQGTEQYFGPGTRLTVT.

The chain recombines TRBV4-1 with TRBJ1-3; TRBD1 aligns across 11 bases. J lost 6 bases, V lost 4 bases, and 5 bases had no gene match. Looked up from germline, CDR1 is MGHRA and CDR2 is YSYEKL. The CDR3 spans 15 residues. The CDR3 reads CASSRGQGAENTIYF. CDR3 sequence (DNA): TGCGCCAGCAGCCGAGGACAGGGGGCTGAAAACACCATATATTTT.

The chain carries TRBV7-9 and TRBJ1-4; 7 positions match TRBD1. With V trimmed by 5 bases and J by 6 bases, 9 bases remained unmatched. This CDR3 comprises 15 residues. CDR1 SEHNR and CDR2 FQNEAQ come from the germline V gene (reference sequence). CDR3 DNA sequence: TGTGCCAGCAGCCCCAGGGACAGCCCCTATGAAAAACTGTTTTTT. It specifies CASSPRDSPYEKLFF.

The V call is TRBV7-6, the J call TRBJ2-1; D remains ambiguous. Germline V gene data show CDR1 as SGHVS and CDR2 as FNYEAQ. V lost 3 bases and J 0 bases, leaving 9 bases between the germline ends. This CDR3 has 15 residues. The CDR3 region is CASSFEDDSYNEQFF. CDR3 DNA: TGTGCCAGCAGCTTCGAGGATGACTCCTACAATGAGCAGTTCTTC.

This clone was picked up one time. The V and J genes are TRBV19 and TRBJ2-1, with 8 bases matching TRBD2. After removal of 1 base from V and 5 bases from J, the junction contained 7 bases not matched to a gene. The CDR3 covers 16 residues. The germline CDR1 and CDR2 sequences are LNHDA and SQIVND (reference sequence). As DNA, the CDR3 is TGTGCCAGTAGTATAGGGACGGGAGGGAACCACAATGAGCAGTTCTTC. Its translation is CASSIGTGGNHNEQFF.